The rows below give T cell receptor beta chains drawn from one sample of a study of a mutant IDH1 vaccine in newly diagnosed glioma. Only in-frame clones appear in the TCRdb table, and some are missing; sequencing was by immunoSEQ multiplex PCR. The sample gives 70,000 to 100,000 clones, approximately 80% of which show up once; about 5.2% is in the top ten. The sample in question was PBMCs, obtained from a glioma patient treated with radiotherapy, temozolomide or both. The receptors were gathered from a man aged 35-49 years with glioma. Some clones in this sample may be carry-over from other donors' samples. Each CDR3 is given without its conserved first and last residue.

>TRBV29-1|TRBJ2-1
SVEGLAGGEQF
>TRBV7-9|TRBJ1-2
ASSLGGAEAGYT
>TRBV5-4|TRBJ2-5
ASSSLDGRGETQY
>TRBV6-1|TRBJ1-5
ASSERTGGAGQPQH
>TRBV30|TRBJ2-5
AWNRGLQETQY
>TRBV5-1|TRBJ2-7
ASSASSYEQY
>TRBV5-4|TRBJ1-4
ASSSQGGNEKLF
>TRBV6-5|TRBJ2-7
ASSYGGSPYEQY
>TRBV2|TRBJ2-2
ASTYAGELF
>TRBV18|TRBJ1-6
ASSPAPGRQVGALH
>TRBV25-1|TRBJ1-2
ASSGTRPLYYGYT
>TRBV11-2|TRBJ2-7
ASSLEIPRGEQY
>TRBV6-1|TRBJ1-2
ASSENAREGYT
>TRBV5-4|TRBJ2-5
ASSAQETQY
>TRBV2|TRBJ1-2
ASSETWGANYGYT
>TRBV5-1|TRBJ2-3
ASSSGTSDTQY
>TRBV7-9|TRBJ1-2
ASSLILSPSYGYT
>TRBV4-2|TRBJ2-3
ASSQDLAPSGGADTQY
>TRBV7-9|TRBJ2-2
ASSSPPGILNTGELF
>TRBV5-1|TRBJ1-2
ASSLDRTVYGYT
>TRBV6-6|TRBJ1-5
ASSSRDGGLSPQH
>TRBV5-6|TRBJ2-5
ASSFTTGVLETQY